This T cell receptor (beta chain) originates from a study of human versus mouse CDR3 diversity and MHC coevolution. The CDR3 extends over 15 amino acids. CDR1 MNHEY and CDR2 SMNVEV come from the germline V gene (reference sequence). The J segment lost 2 bases and the V segment lost 3 bases, leaving 7 bases of the junction unmatched. Only in-frame clones appear in the TCRdb table, and some are missing; sequencing was by immunoSEQ multiplex PCR. Of about 77,000 clones in the sample, roughly 90% were seen once. The receptor's source is a person aged 30-69 years in good health. The chain carries TRBV27 and TRBJ2-7, with 7 bases identical to TRBD1. Input material: naive CD4+ T cells from blood. Subset noted: CD45RO-negative CD62L-positive naive CD4 T cells. The CDR3 DNA follows: TGTGCCAGCAGTTTGGAGGCAGGGGGAACCTACGAGCAGTACTTC. Its translation is CASSLEAGGTYEQYF.